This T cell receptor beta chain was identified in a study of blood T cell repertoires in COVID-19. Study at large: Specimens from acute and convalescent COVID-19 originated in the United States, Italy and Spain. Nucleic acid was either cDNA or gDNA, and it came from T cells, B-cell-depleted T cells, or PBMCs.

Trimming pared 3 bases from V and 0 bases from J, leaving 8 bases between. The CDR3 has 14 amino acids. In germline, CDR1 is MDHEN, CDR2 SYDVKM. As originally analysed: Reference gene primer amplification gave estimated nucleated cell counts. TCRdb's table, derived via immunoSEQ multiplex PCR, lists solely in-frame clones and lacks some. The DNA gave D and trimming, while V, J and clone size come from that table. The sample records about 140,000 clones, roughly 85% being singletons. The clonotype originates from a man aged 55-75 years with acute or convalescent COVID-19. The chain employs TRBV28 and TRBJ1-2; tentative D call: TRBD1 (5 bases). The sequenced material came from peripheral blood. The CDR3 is CASSLTASNYGYTF. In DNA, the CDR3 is TGTGCCAGCAGTTTGACAGCCTCTAACTATGGCTACACCTTC.